The 6 T cell receptor beta chains reported below all come from one sample, sequenced in a study of response to subunit inactivated influenza vaccine. TCRdb called the RT-PCR reads again in MiXCR, with one record for every CDR3 protein. The sample carries roughly 540,000 distinct CDR3 sequences, approximately 20% recorded once. These data were likewise used in another study, on T cells expressing NK-cell markers. In that study: What made the TCR beta cDNA was 5'RACE template switching with UMIs.

The specimen comprised CD4+ T cells sorted from PBMCs, sampled roughly 12 days after vaccination. The receptors were gathered from a man in his fifties who received an inactivated influenza vaccine.

V usage is TRBV5-5 and J usage is TRBJ1-1, with D unresolved. This CDR3 is built from 15 residues. Germline values: CDR1 SGHKS, CDR2 YYEKEE (reference sequence). Deletions cut 4 bases from V and 1 base from J, with 14 bases between. CDR3 loop: CASSRSGGRNTEAFF. The CDR3 DNA follows: TGTGCCAGCAGCCGGTCGGGAGGAAGGAACACTGAAGCTTTCTTT.

The chain employs TRBV20-1 and TRBJ2-5; perhaps TRBD2 as D (5 bases). CDR1 DFQATT and CDR2 SNEGSKA come from the germline V gene (reference sequence). V dropped 6 bases and J dropped 4 bases, with 21 bases sitting between them. The CDR3 sequence is 15 residues long. CDR3 sequence reads: CSAPIGGLGLETQYF. DNA for the CDR3: TGCAGTGCCCCAATTGGAGGCCTAGGTTTAGAGACCCAGTACTTC.

V and J are TRBV7-7 and TRBJ2-1, with D perhaps being TRBD1 or TRBD2 (6 bases each). Germline CDR1 SSHAT, CDR2 FNYEAQ (reference sequence). The CDR3 consists of 13 residues. As DNA, the CDR3 is TGTGCTCGCAGCCGATGGGGGGCAAATGAGCAGTTCTTC. Protein product: CARSRWGANEQFF. The complete variable domain, with remaining parts taken from reference TRBV7-7 and TRBJ2-1, reads GAGVSQSPRYKVTKRGQDVTLRCDPISSHATLYWYQQALGQGPEFLTYFNYEAQPDKSGLPSDRFSAERPEGSISTLTIQRTEQRDSAMYRCARSRWGANEQFFGPGTRLTVL.

The sample holds a few counts of this clonotype. The J gene is TRBJ2-7, the V gene TRBV27, with a weak D call TRBD1 (6 bases). Germline V gene lookup returns CDR1 MNHEY and CDR2 SMNVEV (reference sequence). The V end lost 8 bases, the J end lost 2 bases, and 22 bases lay between the germline ends. The CDR3 is 16 residues long. The CDR3 spells CASYEFQGQLAYEQYF. The CDR3 nucleotides are TGTGCCAGCTATGAATTCCAGGGGCAATTGGCCTACGAGCAGTACTTC.

The chain joins TRBV7-9 to TRBJ2-5; 7 positions match TRBD2. Germline V gives CDR1 SEHNR, CDR2 FQNEAQ (reference sequence). This CDR3 spans 16 amino acids. J gave up 5 bases and V 7 bases, and 16 bases lay outside the gene matches. In DNA form, the CDR3 reads TGTGCCAGCACCACGTGGAGCGGGGCGCGGTTGGAGACCCAGTACTTC. It encodes CASTTWSGARLETQYF.

The chain links TRBV28 to TRBJ2-3, with D unresolved. Germline CDR1 and CDR2: MDHEN and SYDVKM. The CDR3 consists of 15 residues. Trimming left V 10 bases short and J 4 bases short, with 21 bases between. The CDR3 loop reads CATHPMRLRADTQYF. The CDR3 nucleotides read TGTGCCACCCACCCCATGCGTCTCCGTGCAGATACGCAGTATTTT.